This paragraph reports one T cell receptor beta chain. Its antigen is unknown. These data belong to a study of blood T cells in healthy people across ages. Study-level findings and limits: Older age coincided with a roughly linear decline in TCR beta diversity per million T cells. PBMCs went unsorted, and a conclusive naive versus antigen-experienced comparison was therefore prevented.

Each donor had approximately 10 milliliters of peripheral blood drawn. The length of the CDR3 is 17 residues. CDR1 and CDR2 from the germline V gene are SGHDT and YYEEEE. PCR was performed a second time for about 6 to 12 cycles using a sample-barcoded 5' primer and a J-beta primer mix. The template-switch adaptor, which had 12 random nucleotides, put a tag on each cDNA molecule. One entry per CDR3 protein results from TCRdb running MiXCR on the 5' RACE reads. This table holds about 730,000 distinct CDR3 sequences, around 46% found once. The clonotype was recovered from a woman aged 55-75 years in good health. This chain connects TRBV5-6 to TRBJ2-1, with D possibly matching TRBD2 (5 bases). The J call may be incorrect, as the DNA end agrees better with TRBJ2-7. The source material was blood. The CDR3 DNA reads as TGTGCCAGCAGCTTGGAATACACCGGACTCTCCTACAATGAGCAGTACTTC. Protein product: CASSLEYTGLSYNEQYF.